The 24 T cell receptor beta chains below all came from one sample that was sequenced in a study of T cell responses to AZD1222 COVID-19 vaccine. TCRdb keeps only in-frame clones here, not all; method: immunoSEQ multiplex PCR. The repertoire holds around 87,000 clones, with 70% to 90% as singletons. The sample in question was peripheral blood, obtained on day 0 of AZD1222 vaccination. Receptor source: an adult in good health.

The chain links TRBV6-5 to TRBJ1-1; D is unresolved. The CDR3 is 14 residues long. Trimming shortened V by 5 bases and J by 7 bases, and 17 bases separated the two germline ends. Germline loops: CDR1 MNHEY, CDR2 SVGAGI. DNA of the CDR3: TGTGCCAGCAGTCCCGTGGACTCCGGCCATGAAGCTTTCTTT. The encoded protein is CASSPVDSGHEAFF.

V gene TRBV7-3 combines with J gene TRBJ2-2; 10 bases map to TRBD2. CDR3 size: 17 residues. CDR1 SGHTA and CDR2 FQGTGA come from the germline V gene. Trimming cost V 5 bases and J 4 bases; bases outside gene matches: 10. CDR3 amino acids: CASSPRAGGPATGELFF. The DNA for the CDR3 is TGTGCCAGCAGCCCAAGAGCGGGAGGGCCCGCCACCGGGGAGCTGTTTTTT. Based on the CDR3 plus reference TRBV7-3 and TRBJ2-2, the full variable domain is GAGVSQTPSNKVTEKGKYVELRCDPISGHTALYWYRQSLGQGPEFLIYFQGTGAADDSGLPNDRFFAVRPEGSVSTLKIQRTERGDSAVYLCASSPRAGGPATGELFFGEGSRLTVL.

The chain is built from TRBV10-1 and TRBJ2-3; possible D gene TRBD2, 6 bases. The CDR3 sequence is 13 residues long. Germline CDR1 and CDR2: WNHNN and SYGVQD (reference sequence). Between the trimmed V and J ends, which lost 6 bases and 6 bases, there was a span of 13 bases. The CDR3 nucleotides are TGCGCCAGCAGGGCCGGACTACTGGATACGCAGTATTTT. It is translated as CASRAGLLDTQYF.

The chain joins TRBV20-1 to TRBJ2-7; TRBD2 might be the D (5 bases). Looked up from germline, CDR1 is DFQATT and CDR2 is SNEGSKA (reference sequence). The CDR3 loop spans 12 amino acids. V was pared by 3 bases and J by 2 bases, with 8 bases between. The CDR3 spells CSASAGAYEQYF. The CDR3, as DNA: TGCAGTGCTAGTGCCGGGGCCTACGAGCAGTACTTC.

This chain connects TRBV14 to TRBJ1-2, with D hard to call. V was pared by 4 bases and J by 5 bases, with 11 bases between. From germline, CDR1 is SGHDN and CDR2 FVKESK. This CDR3 contains 13 residues. The CDR3 bases are TGTGCCAGCAGCCTAAGTGGGCTTTATGGCTACACCTTC. Amino acid sequence: CASSLSGLYGYTF.

The chain is built from TRBV19 and TRBJ2-5; the D call may be TRBD1 or TRBD2 (5 bases each). Per the germline V gene, CDR1 is LNHDA and CDR2 is SQIVND (reference sequence). The CDR3 has 14 amino acids. V was pared by 2 bases and J by 2 bases, with 9 bases between. The CDR3 is CASSIQGPQETQYF. For the CDR3, the DNA is TGTGCCAGTAGTATACAGGGACCACAAGAGACCCAGTACTTC.

This clone appeared a single time. V usage is TRBV6-5 and J usage is TRBJ1-3, with D uncertain. V lost 2 bases, J lost 0 bases, and 11 bases lay in between. The CDR3 length is 16 residues. The V gene's germline CDR1 is MNHEY and CDR2 SVGAGI. CDR3 DNA sequence: TGTGCCAGCAGTTACACCCGACCGAGCTCTGGAAACACCATATATTTT. Protein product: CASSYTRPSSGNTIYF.

The CDR3 loop is CASSLGLPSTDTQYF. In DNA, the CDR3 is TGTGCCAGCAGCTTAGGACTACCTAGCACAGATACGCAGTATTTT. The rearrangement links TRBV7-3 to TRBJ2-3, with a weak D call TRBD2 (6 bases). The CDR3 length is 15 residues. Per germline, CDR1 SGHTA and CDR2 FQGTGA. The ends were cut back, 2 bases at V and 0 bases at J, with 9 bases in the middle.

This clone was counted only a few times. The rearrangement links TRBV10-3 to TRBJ1-1; D remains unclear. Looked up from germline, CDR1 is ENHRY and CDR2 is SYGVKD. The V gene lost 7 bases and the J gene lost 1 base, with 7 bases spanning the gap. The length of the CDR3 is 12 residues. In DNA, the CDR3 is TGTGCCATCAAGGGCGAGAACACTGAAGCTTTCTTT. It specifies CAIKGENTEAFF.

This clone was picked up a small number of times. The CDR3 sequence is CASSDRFLSNQPQHF. CDR3 nucleotides: TGCGCCAGCAGTGACCGATTCCTTAGCAATCAGCCCCAGCATTTT. The chain uses TRBV10-2 and TRBJ1-5; no reliable D call. With 3 bases removed from V and 0 bases from J, the gap between germline ends came to 9 bases. The V gene's germline CDR1 is WSHSY and CDR2 SAAADI. This CDR3 is built from 15 residues.

The rearrangement uses TRBV6-5 and TRBJ1-1, with D unresolved. The V gene's germline CDR1 is MNHEY and CDR2 SVGAGI. This CDR3 has 13 amino acids. Trimming shortened V by 5 bases and J by 11 bases, and 18 bases separated the two germline ends. This CDR3 is CASSPPGVRAAFF. Here the CDR3 DNA reads TGTGCCAGCAGTCCCCCTGGGGTTCGAGCCGCTTTCTTT.

The genes are TRBV5-1 and TRBJ2-2; the D gene could be TRBD1 or TRBD2 (6 bases each). V lost 6 bases to trimming and J lost 0 bases, with 9 bases between them. Germline V gives CDR1 SGHRS, CDR2 YFSETQ. The length of the CDR3 is 14 residues. CDR3 amino acids: CASKEGANTGELFF. The CDR3 DNA is TGCGCCAGCAAGGAGGGGGCGAACACCGGGGAGCTGTTTTTT.

The chain employs TRBV11-2 and TRBJ1-4, with TRBD1 matching 10 bases. J was trimmed by 7 bases and V by 5 bases; bases with no gene match: 13. The germline gives CDR1 SGHAT, CDR2 FQNNGV. The CDR3 has 17 amino acids. CDR3 sequence: CASSPNFGGQGVEKLFF. The CDR3 region has the DNA TGTGCCAGCAGCCCCAACTTCGGAGGACAGGGGGTTGAAAAACTGTTTTTT.

This chain uses TRBV28 with TRBJ1-2; no reliable D call. V was shortened by 7 bases and J by 0 bases, with 6 bases between the two germline ends. The germline CDR1 and CDR2 sequences are MDHEN and SYDVKM. The length of the CDR3 is 12 residues. The CDR3 DNA sequence: TGTGCCAGCAAAACAGCTAACTATGGCTACACCTTC. Translating gives CASKTANYGYTF.

This clone was picked up one time. The chain combines TRBV4-2 with TRBJ2-2; D is possibly TRBD2 (5 bases). V gave up 8 bases and J gave up 5 bases, with 15 bases separating them. The CDR3 extends over 14 amino acids. Per the germline V gene, CDR1 is LGHNA and CDR2 is YNFKEQ. This CDR3 reads CASGLVTGTGELFF. Here the CDR3 DNA reads TGTGCCAGCGGACTGGTTACGGGGACCGGGGAGCTGTTTTTT.

The chain is built from TRBV7-2 and TRBJ1-1, with 11 bases aligning to TRBD1. CDR3 length equals 15 residues. Germline CDR1 and CDR2: SGHTA and FQGNSA. The ends lost 6 bases at V and 5 bases at J; junction bases unmatched: 8. CDR3 protein: CASRATGTGGTEAFF. DNA of the CDR3: TGTGCCAGCAGAGCGACCGGGACAGGGGGGACTGAAGCTTTCTTT.

The gene calls are TRBV7-2 and TRBJ2-7; TRBD2 is a possible D gene (7 bases). V lost 4 bases and J 1 base, leaving 20 bases between the germline ends. The CDR3 length is 17 residues. The germline CDR1 and CDR2 sequences are SGHTA and FQGNSA. The CDR3 DNA reads TGTGCCAGCAGCTCTAGGGGGGGGTCGACCAGTTCCTACGAGCAGTACTTC. The encoded protein is CASSSRGGSTSSYEQYF.

J is TRBJ2-6 and V is TRBV19; TRBD2 aligns across 7 bases. The junction had 13 bases not matched to a gene; V was cut back by 5 bases and J by 0 bases. CDR1 is LNHDA and CDR2 is SQIVND in the germline V gene (reference sequence). This CDR3 is built from 19 residues. The CDR3 region has the DNA TGTGCCAGTAGTGCCCGACTAGCCCGCTCCGGCTCTGGGGCCAACGTCCTGACTTTC. It specifies CASSARLARSGSGANVLTF.

The CDR3 protein is CASSGSSANTGELFF. CDR3 DNA sequence: TGTGCCAGCAGTGGGTCTAGTGCCAACACCGGGGAGCTGTTTTTT. The J gene is TRBJ2-2, the V gene TRBV2; no firm D call. The CDR3 has 15 residues. V dropped 4 bases and J dropped 2 bases, with 11 bases sitting between them. Germline assignment: CDR1 SNHLY and CDR2 FYNNEI.

Written as DNA, the CDR3 is TGTGCCAGCAGCTTAGGCGGTTACACCGGGGAGCTGTTTTTT. This sequence encodes CASSLGGYTGELFF. The chain has TRBV7-3 and TRBJ2-2; D call uncertain. This CDR3 has 14 amino acids. The germline CDR1 and CDR2 sequences are SGHTA and FQGTGA. V was cut by 2 bases and J by 3 bases, with 7 bases left in between.

As DNA, the CDR3 is TGTGCCAGCAGCCGTACAGCGACCGGGGAGCTGTTTTTT. It translates to CASSRTATGELFF. The chain joins TRBV5-6 to TRBJ2-2; D uncertain. Germline CDR1 reads SGHDT; CDR2 reads YYEEEE. V was shortened by 4 bases and J by 5 bases, with 9 bases between the two germline ends. This CDR3 comprises 13 residues.

The chain links TRBV7-3 to TRBJ2-5, with TRBD2 as a possible D gene (6 bases). The V end was cut by 5 bases, the J end by 5 bases, with 15 bases between. This CDR3 is 14 amino acids long. Germline V gene data show CDR1 as SGHTA and CDR2 as FQGTGA. The CDR3 region is CASSLGGWAETQYF. DNA for the CDR3: TGTGCCAGCAGCCTGGGGGGTTGGGCGGAGACCCAGTACTTC.

This chain links TRBV5-1 with TRBJ2-7; a possible D gene is TRBD2 (6 bases). CDR3 size: 15 residues. Germline loops: CDR1 SGHRS, CDR2 YFSETQ. Trimming left V 4 bases short and J 9 bases short, with 23 bases between. The CDR3 here is CASSPPRGSRSVQYF. The CDR3 bases are TGCGCCAGCAGCCCTCCCCGGGGGAGTCGCTCGGTGCAGTACTTC.

The chain combines TRBV2 with TRBJ1-1; D is uncertain. V was pared by 6 bases and J by 6 bases, with 14 bases between. The CDR3 consists of 13 residues. CDR1 SNHLY and CDR2 FYNNEI come from the germline V gene. CDR3 bases: TGTGCCAGCAGGAGGTACCCCGAAGCTGAAGCTTTCTTT. This encodes CASRRYPEAEAFF.